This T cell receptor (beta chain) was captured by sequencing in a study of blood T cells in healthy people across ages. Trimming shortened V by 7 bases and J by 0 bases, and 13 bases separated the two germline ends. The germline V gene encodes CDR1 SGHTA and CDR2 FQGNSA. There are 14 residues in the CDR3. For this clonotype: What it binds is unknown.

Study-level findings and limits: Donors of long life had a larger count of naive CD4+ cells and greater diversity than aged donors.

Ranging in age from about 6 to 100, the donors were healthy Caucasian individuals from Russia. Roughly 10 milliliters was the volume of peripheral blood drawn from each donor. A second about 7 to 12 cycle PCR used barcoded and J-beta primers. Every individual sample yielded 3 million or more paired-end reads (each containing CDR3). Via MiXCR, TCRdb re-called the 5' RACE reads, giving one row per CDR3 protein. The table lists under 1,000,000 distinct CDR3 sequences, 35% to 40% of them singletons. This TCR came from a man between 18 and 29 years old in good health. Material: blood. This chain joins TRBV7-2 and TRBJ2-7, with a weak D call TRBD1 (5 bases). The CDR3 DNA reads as TGTGCCAGCACCCGTGACAGCAGCTCCTACGAGCAGTACTTC. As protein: CASTRDSSSYEQYF.